Listed below are T cell receptor beta chains from one sample, sequenced in a study of cytomegalovirus exposure and HLA in healthy donors. Repertoires were generated with immunoSEQ multiplex PCR, while TCRdb's copy carries only in-frame clones and drops some. The table lists 130,000 or so clones, 65% to 75% of them singletons. Sequenced material: PBMCs. All receptors come from a man aged 35 to 55 in good health and CMV-seropositive. Each CDR3 is given with its conserved first and last residue. D genes are given only for firm matches. Clone size is shown for a subset of rows, as once, few, many or a class of expanded clone.

j_gene,d_gene,abundance,v_gene,CDR3aa,CDR3nt
TRBJ2-1,TRBD2,.,TRBV2,CASGRTSTYNEQFF,TGTGCCAGTGGTAGGACTAGTACCTACAATGAGCAGTTCTTC
TRBJ2-1,.,.,TRBV4-2,CASSQDEGREQFF,TGTGCCAGCAGCCAAGATGAGGGCAGAGAGCAGTTCTTC
TRBJ1-6,TRBD1,.,TRBV6-5,CASSSAPGTGASPLHF,TGTGCCAGCAGTTCCGCACCCGGGACAGGGGCCTCACCCCTCCACTTT
TRBJ2-1,.,.,TRBV7-6,CASSLRQTTYNEQFF,TGTGCCAGCAGCTTACGTCAGACTACCTACAATGAGCAGTTCTTC
TRBJ1-1,.,few,TRBV19,CASRKGGSGNTEAFF,TGTGCCAGTAGAAAGGGAGGGAGCGGGAACACTGAAGCTTTCTTT
TRBJ1-6,.,.,TRBV28,CASSPHRDYSPLHF,TGTGCCAGCAGTCCCCACAGGGATTATTCACCCCTCCACTTT
TRBJ2-2,TRBD2,.,TRBV9,CASSVVALAGGNTGELFF,TGTGCCAGCAGCGTAGTTGCTCTAGCGGGGGGCAACACCGGGGAGCTGTTTTTT
TRBJ1-4,.,.,TRBV5-1,CASSLAHRADEKLFF,TGCGCCAGCAGCTTGGCCCACAGGGCGGATGAAAAACTGTTTTTT
TRBJ2-7,.,.,TRBV4-1,CASSQVDLGFSFFYEQYF,TGCGCCAGCAGCCAAGTCGACCTCGGGTTTTCCTTTTTCTACGAGCAGTACTTC
TRBJ1-4,TRBD1,few,TRBV2,CASSDRDRDEKLFF,TGTGCCAGCAGTGATAGGGACAGGGATGAAAAACTGTTTTTT
TRBJ2-5,TRBD1,.,TRBV6-6,CASTQTGGVETQYF,TGTGCCAGCACTCAGACAGGGGGCGTAGAGACCCAGTACTTC
TRBJ2-1,TRBD1,.,TRBV6-4,CASSERQGSAEQFF,TGTGCCAGCAGTGAGAGACAGGGGTCTGCTGAGCAGTTCTTC
TRBJ1-2,.,.,TRBV7-8,CASSLASRRDGYTF,TGTGCCAGCAGCTTAGCGAGCCGGCGGGATGGCTACACCTTC
TRBJ1-5,.,.,TRBV6-5,CASRPGVPNQPQHF,TGTGCCAGCAGGCCAGGGGTCCCCAATCAGCCCCAGCATTTT
TRBJ1-1,.,.,TRBV7-8,CASSLRALWGDNTEAFF,TGTGCCAGCAGCTTAAGGGCCCTATGGGGGGATAACACTGAAGCTTTCTTT
TRBJ2-5,TRBD2,once,TRBV27,CASSPGGKTQYF,TGTGCCAGCAGCCCGGGGGGGAAGACCCAGTACTTC
TRBJ2-7,.,.,TRBV9,CASSVHGTINYEQYF,TGTGCCAGCAGCGTCCACGGGACAATCAACTACGAGCAGTACTTC
TRBJ2-1,.,few,TRBV7-2,CASSLGIGAYNEQFF,TGTGCCAGCAGCTTAGGTATAGGAGCCTACAATGAGCAGTTCTTC
TRBJ1-5,.,few,TRBV7-2,CASSLWGRDNQPQHF,TGTGCCAGCAGCTTATGGGGGCGAGACAATCAGCCCCAGCATTTT
TRBJ2-2,TRBD1,many,TRBV6-6,CASSRDRGVAGELFF,TGTGCCAGCAGTCGGGACAGGGGAGTAGCCGGGGAGCTGTTTTTT
TRBJ1-3,.,.,TRBV10-3,CAISESRRARNSGNTIYF,TGTGCCATCAGTGAGTCGAGGAGGGCCCGAAACTCTGGAAACACCATATATTTT
TRBJ2-3,.,.,TRBV5-4,CASSLGVTTSRTDTQYF,TGTGCCAGCAGCTTGGGGGTAACGACTAGTCGCACAGATACGCAGTATTTT
TRBJ2-7,.,.,TRBV27,CASSLRRDWKPYEQYF,TGTGCCAGCAGTTTGCGCCGGGACTGGAAGCCCTACGAGCAGTACTTC
TRBJ2-2,TRBD2,.,TRBV7-2,CASGRGSGGAHTGELFF,TGTGCCAGCGGGAGGGGTAGCGGGGGGGCACATACCGGGGAGCTGTTTTTT
TRBJ1-2,.,few,TRBV9,CASSAGRGKGYGYTF,TGTGCCAGCAGCGCGGGGAGGGGAAAGGGCTATGGCTACACCTTC
TRBJ2-7,.,.,TRBV27,CASSSGIGLNEQYF,TGTGCCAGCAGTTCAGGGATAGGGTTGAACGAGCAGTACTTC
TRBJ2-5,TRBD1,.,TRBV5-4,CASSLGDREETQYF,TGTGCCAGCAGCTTGGGGGACAGGGAAGAGACCCAGTACTTC
TRBJ2-7,TRBD1,few,TRBV10-1,CASSDHGQGRTYEQYF,TGCGCCAGCAGTGATCACGGACAGGGGAGAACCTACGAGCAGTACTTC
TRBJ1-1,TRBD1,.,TRBV4-1,CASSHGQGAIMNTEAFF,TGCGCCAGCAGCCACGGACAGGGGGCAATCATGAACACTGAAGCTTTCTTT
TRBJ2-3,.,.,TRBV6-5,CASSYSRGTYTQYF,TGTGCCAGCAGTTACTCGAGGGGGACATATACGCAGTATTTT
TRBJ2-1,.,.,TRBV6-1,CASSDPGGGSYNEQFF,TGTGCCAGCAGTGACCCGGGCGGAGGTTCCTACAATGAGCAGTTCTTC
TRBJ1-2,TRBD1,few,TRBV13,CASSPSDRGPWGYTF,TGTGCCAGCAGCCCATCGGACAGGGGGCCGTGGGGCTACACCTTC
TRBJ1-1,TRBD1,.,TRBV11-2,CASSWSGQGNTEAFF,TGTGCCAGCAGCTGGTCGGGACAGGGGAACACTGAAGCTTTCTTT
TRBJ1-1,.,.,TRBV6-5,CASSMGGNTEAFF,TGTGCCAGCAGTATGGGGGGGAACACTGAAGCTTTCTTT
TRBJ1-1,TRBD1,.,TRBV5-1,CASSLEGGWYTEAFF,TGCGCCAGCAGCTTGGAAGGGGGCTGGTACACTGAAGCTTTCTTT
TRBJ2-4,TRBD2,.,TRBV25-1,CASSEGGGAIIQYF,TGTGCCAGCAGTGAGGGCGGGGGGGCCATCATTCAGTACTTC
TRBJ2-7,.,.,TRBV9,CASSVDWREQYF,TGTGCCAGCAGCGTAGATTGGCGGGAGCAGTACTTC